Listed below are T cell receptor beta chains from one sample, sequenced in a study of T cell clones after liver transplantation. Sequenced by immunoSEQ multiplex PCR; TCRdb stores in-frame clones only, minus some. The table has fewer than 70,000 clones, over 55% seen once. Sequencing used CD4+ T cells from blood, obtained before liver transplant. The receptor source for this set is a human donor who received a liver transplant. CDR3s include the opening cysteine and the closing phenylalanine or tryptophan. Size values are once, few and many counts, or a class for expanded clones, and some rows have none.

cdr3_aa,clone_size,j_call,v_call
CASSLSTGFNTGELFF,-,TRBJ2-2,TRBV27
CASSFRRANTGELFF,-,TRBJ2-2,TRBV7-3
CATSSSIFSGAPNEKLFF,-,TRBJ1-4,TRBV15
CASSLAAGDSPLHF,-,TRBJ1-6,TRBV7-9
CASLPQGSAMNTEAFF,-,TRBJ1-1,TRBV18
CASSLRGGVELFF,-,TRBJ2-2,TRBV5-1
CASGKDTSYEQYF,-,TRBJ2-7,TRBV5-1
CASSPKLAGDYEQYF,few,TRBJ2-7,TRBV7-9
CASSENRNTEAFF,-,TRBJ1-1,TRBV6-1
CASSQTGDRGTDTQYF,-,TRBJ2-3,TRBV5-1
CASRGAGVGYGYTF,few,TRBJ1-2,TRBV2
CASTRVVNEKLFF,-,TRBJ1-4,TRBV28
CASRRGRDTQYF,-,TRBJ2-3,TRBV6-5
CASSLDRGDQPQHF,once,TRBJ1-5,TRBV5-6
CASKEGKGFNEQFF,-,TRBJ2-1,TRBV19
CAATSAEGGNTEAFF,-,TRBJ1-1,TRBV19
CAWRNGGGQPQHF,-,TRBJ1-5,TRBV30
CASRPTGDTIYF,-,TRBJ1-3,TRBV11-2
CASSDDQGHSPLHF,-,TRBJ1-6,TRBV6-1
CSVETRAGANVLTF,-,TRBJ2-6,TRBV29-1
CASSDPGAKYTEAFF,-,TRBJ1-1,TRBV6-1
CASRPQGQGAEKLFF,few,TRBJ1-4,TRBV27
CASRPAAGNTIYF,once,TRBJ1-3,TRBV11-2
CASSLAGSWEQYF,-,TRBJ2-7,TRBV5-1
CASSFRFPDTQYF,-,TRBJ2-3,TRBV7-2
CASSYLGGRRNEKLFF,-,TRBJ1-4,TRBV28
CASSPGGKRGEAFF,-,TRBJ1-1,TRBV28
CASSLSALAGSYTDTQYF,-,TRBJ2-3,TRBV5-5
CASSVMTGYNSPLHF,many,TRBJ1-6,TRBV5-6
CASSPGGTYEQYF,-,TRBJ2-7,TRBV10-1
CASSIDLRGRTGELFF,-,TRBJ2-2,TRBV19
CASSQEDRVGGYTF,many,TRBJ1-2,TRBV4-1
CASSYTTGDNYGYTF,few,TRBJ1-2,TRBV6-5